The 7 T cell receptor beta chains presented below share a single source sample, sequenced in a study of T-cell memory formation after mild COVID-19. TCRdb independently ran MiXCR on the 5' RACE reads; one entry per CDR3 protein. The sample has approximately 480,000 distinct CDR3 sequences; about 20% are singletons. The specimen was PBMCs or a T cell subset sorted from them (not recorded which). Receptors were obtained from an adult woman who had mild COVID-19 (a few samples of this study predate the infection). Cell type and time point are not known.

Only a few counts were recorded for this clonotype. This chain connects TRBV7-3 to TRBJ2-3; either TRBD1 or TRBD2 may fit D (5 bases each). The V gene lost 5 bases and the J gene lost 1 base, with 13 bases spanning the gap. Germline V lookup: CDR1 SGHTA, CDR2 FQGTGA. The CDR3 runs to 15 residues. This chain's CDR3 is CASSKLVGGTDTQYF. The DNA for the CDR3 is TGTGCCAGCAGCAAACTAGTGGGGGGCACAGATACGCAGTATTTT.

The chain is built from TRBV20-1 and TRBJ2-5; 8 nucleotides match TRBD2. CDR1 is DFQATT, CDR2 SNEGSKA, per germline (reference sequence). The CDR3 extends over 15 amino acids. Trimming removed 3 bases from V and 5 bases from J; junction bases left unmatched: 11. The CDR3: CSARLILAAQETQYF. For the CDR3, the DNA is TGCAGTGCTAGGTTAATACTAGCGGCTCAGGAGACCCAGTACTTC.

V and J are TRBV4-1 and TRBJ1-2; weak D call: TRBD1 (5 bases). V shed 5 bases and J shed 4 bases, with 20 bases lying between them. The CDR3 covers 16 residues. Germline V gene sequence: CDR1 MGHRA, CDR2 YSYEKL. Written as DNA, the CDR3 is TGCGCCAGCAGCTCCCACGGGCGCAGGGCGGGCTATGGCTACACCTTC. Its translation is CASSSHGRRAGYGYTF.

This chain uses TRBV7-9 with TRBJ2-7; TRBD2 might be the D (5 bases). The germline gives CDR1 SEHNR, CDR2 FQNEAQ (reference sequence). The CDR3 is 14 amino acids. V lost 5 bases, J lost 6 bases, and 17 bases lay in between. Written as DNA, the CDR3 is TGTGCCAGCAGCCCCTTGAGCGGCCCCCCCGAGCAGTACTTC. It translates to CASSPLSGPPEQYF.

This clonotype was recorded a few times. The chain is built from TRBV19 and TRBJ2-3; no definite D call. The CDR3 spans 14 residues. Trimming removed 5 bases at V and 1 base at J, with 10 bases between. Germline CDR1 LNHDA, CDR2 SQIVND (reference sequence). The CDR3 DNA reads TGTGCCAGTAGTCAAGGACGGGGCACAGATACGCAGTATTTT. It encodes CASSQGRGTDTQYF.

This clonotype showed up just a few times. The rearrangement uses TRBV3-1 and TRBJ1-2; TRBD1 matches 7 bases. From germline, CDR1 is LGHDT and CDR2 YNNKEL (reference sequence). The V and J ends lost 4 bases and 4 bases, in that order; junction bases with no gene match: 3. The CDR3 contains 13 residues. CDR3 amino acids: CASSLRTGYGYTF. The CDR3 DNA reads as TGTGCCAGCAGCCTACGGACAGGCTATGGCTACACCTTC.

The CDR3 loop is CASRAGGVKTGELFF. In DNA, the CDR3 is TGTGCCAGCCGGGCGGGGGGAGTGAAGACCGGGGAGCTGTTTTTT. V is TRBV27 and J is TRBJ2-2; the match to TRBD2 covers 8 bases. V shed 8 bases and J 5 bases; nucleotides not matched to a gene: 10. The CDR3 has 15 residues. Germline CDR1 and CDR2: MNHEY and SMNVEV (reference sequence).